The TCR beta chain described here comes from a study of regulatory T cells in long-lasting Graves disease. Arm-PCR of CDR3 regions and iRepertoire HTBI primers were used to build TCR beta libraries. TCRdb itself ran the multiplex PCR reads through MiXCR, one entry per CDR3 protein. The sample consists of a few hundred thousand distinct CDR3 sequences, 14% of them appearing once. This sample's time point: newly diagnosed GD, antithyroid drugs for less than 3 months. The authors made the TCR library using RNA they extracted from PBMCs. This clonotype was picked up a small number of times. This sample also appeared in a second study, on T cells in Graves' hyperthyroidism and ophthalmopathy.

This TCR was recovered from a woman between 45 and 60 years old with Graves disease. The sample in question was peripheral blood mononuclear cells (PBMCs), obtained at new diagnosis, from a patient treated with antithyroid drugs.

The CDR3 is CAWSIQDRDAETQYF. The CDR3 DNA is TGTGCCTGGAGTATCCAGGACCGGGACGCAGAGACCCAGTACTTC. V and J are TRBV30 and TRBJ2-5; D could derive from TRBD1 or TRBD2 (5 bases each). Germline V gene data show CDR1 as GTSNPN and CDR2 as SVGIG (reference sequence). V was pared by 2 bases and J by 4 bases, with 17 bases between. The CDR3 is 15 amino acids.